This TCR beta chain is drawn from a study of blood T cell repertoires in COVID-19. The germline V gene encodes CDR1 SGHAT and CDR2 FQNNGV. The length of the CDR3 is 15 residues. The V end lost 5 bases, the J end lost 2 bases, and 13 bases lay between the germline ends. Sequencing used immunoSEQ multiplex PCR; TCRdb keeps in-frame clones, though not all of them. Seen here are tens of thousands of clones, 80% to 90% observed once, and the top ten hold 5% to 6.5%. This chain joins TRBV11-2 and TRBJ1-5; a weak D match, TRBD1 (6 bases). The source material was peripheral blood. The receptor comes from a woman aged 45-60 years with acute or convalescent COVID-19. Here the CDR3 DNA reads TGTGCCAGCAGCATCCAGACAGGCGGCAATCAGCCCCAGCATTTT. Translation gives CASSIQTGGNQPQHF.